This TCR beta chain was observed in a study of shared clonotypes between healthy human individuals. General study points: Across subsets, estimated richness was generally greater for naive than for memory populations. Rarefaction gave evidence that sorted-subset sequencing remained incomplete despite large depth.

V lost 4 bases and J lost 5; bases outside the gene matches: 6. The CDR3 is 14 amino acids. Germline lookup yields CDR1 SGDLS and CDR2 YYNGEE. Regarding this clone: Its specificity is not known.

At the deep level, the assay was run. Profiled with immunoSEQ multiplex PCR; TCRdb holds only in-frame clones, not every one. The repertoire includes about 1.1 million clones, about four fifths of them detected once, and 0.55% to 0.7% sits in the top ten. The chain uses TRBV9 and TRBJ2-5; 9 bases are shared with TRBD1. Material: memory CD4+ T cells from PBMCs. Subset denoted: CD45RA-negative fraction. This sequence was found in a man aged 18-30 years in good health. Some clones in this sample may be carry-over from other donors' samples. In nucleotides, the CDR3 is TGTGCCAGCAGCAGGACAGGGGCGCCCGAGACCCAGTACTTC. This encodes CASSRTGAPETQYF.